The 21 T cell receptor beta chains reported below all come from one sample, sequenced in a study of blood T cell repertoires in COVID-19 (dated by TCRdb to 2020 to 2022). Libraries were made using the immunoSEQ multiplex PCR assay. TCRdb provides this immuneACCESS table in a form limited to in-frame rearrangements. Some clones are lacking; in checked studies, under half of them reflect an unresolved V gene, and why the rest are absent is not known. This sample lists 95,000 to 100,000 clones; around 94% were detected once. The ten largest clones capture approximately 5.4% of the sample. The specimen was peripheral blood. These TCRs come from a man between 50 and 59 years old with active COVID-19.

The chain uses TRBV15 and TRBJ2-1, with TRBD2 identical over 7 bases. V shed 1 base and J 4 bases; nucleotides not matched to a gene: 7. Germline V gene data show CDR1 as LNHNV and CDR2 as YYDKDF (reference sequence). This CDR3 has 16 amino acids. The CDR3 here is CATSRARTSLYNEQFF. DNA of the CDR3: TGTGCCACCAGCAGAGCTAGGACTAGTTTATACAATGAGCAGTTCTTC.

Judged by abundance, this clone is medium-sized. The chain employs TRBV27 and TRBJ2-1; TRBD2 matches at 10 bases. CDR1 is MNHEY and CDR2 is SMNVEV in the germline V gene (reference sequence). This CDR3 spans 16 amino acids. V lost 4 bases, J lost 0 bases, and 3 bases stayed unmatched. In DNA form, the CDR3 reads TGTGCCAGCAGTTCGGCTAGCGGGAGCTCCTACAATGAGCAGTTCTTC. Translating gives CASSSASGSSYNEQFF.

The chain has TRBV9 and TRBJ2-1; D gene uncertain. V lost 4 bases and J lost 3, with 11 bases in between. CDR1 SGDLS and CDR2 YYNGEE come from the germline V gene. The length of the CDR3 is 14 residues. The CDR3 loop reads CASSTVNDYNEQFF. CDR3 bases: TGTGCCAGCAGCACAGTCAATGACTACAATGAGCAGTTCTTC.

The chain joins TRBV5-1 to TRBJ2-7; 9 bases are a match to TRBD1. The CDR3 totals 16 residues. Per germline, CDR1 SGHRS and CDR2 YFSETQ. The ends lost 4 bases at V and 1 base at J; junction bases unmatched: 9. The CDR3 DNA reads as TGCGCCAGCAGCCTAACAGGGGGCGTAGGGTCCTACGAGCAGTACTTC. Its protein product is CASSLTGGVGSYEQYF.

The rearrangement uses TRBV4-2 and TRBJ1-1; 7 bases map to TRBD1. The CDR3 has 17 residues. CDR1 and CDR2 from the germline V gene are LGHNA and YNFKEQ. The trim removed 0 bases at V and 1 base at J, leaving 8 bases unmatched. As DNA, the CDR3 is TGTGCCAGCAGCCAAGAAGGCTGGGACAGACCGAACACTGAAGCTTTCTTT. It codes for CASSQEGWDRPNTEAFF.

The chain combines TRBV28 with TRBJ2-5, with a possible D match to TRBD2 (7 bases). Germline lookup yields CDR1 MDHEN and CDR2 SYDVKM. The CDR3 has 17 amino acids. Trimming stripped 2 bases from V and 1 base from J, with 17 bases between. The CDR3 sequence is CASSLGRGGGIQETQYF. DNA of the CDR3: TGTGCCAGCAGTTTAGGTAGAGGGGGAGGGATCCAAGAGACCCAGTACTTC.

The chain couples TRBV7-2 to TRBJ1-2, with TRBD1 as a possible D gene (6 bases). The V gene's germline CDR1 is SGHTA and CDR2 FQGNSA. The CDR3 spans 15 residues. V lost 1 base and J 4 bases, leaving 13 bases between the germline ends. The CDR3 protein is CASSLGGGAGYGYTF. In nucleotides, the CDR3 is TGTGCCAGCAGCTTAGGAGGGGGGGCCGGCTATGGCTACACCTTC.

The chain has TRBV3-1 (or the pseudogene TRBV3-2) and TRBJ2-2; possibly TRBD2 for D (6 bases). CDR3 length equals 15 residues. CDR1 and CDR2 from the germline V gene are LGHDT and YNNKEL (reference sequence). Trimming cost V 2 bases and J 2 bases, with 9 bases left between them. CDR3 region: CASSQWDSNTGELFF. The CDR3 DNA reads TGTGCCAGCAGCCAATGGGACTCTAACACCGGGGAGCTGTTTTTT.

As DNA, the CDR3 is TGCGCCAGCAGCTTGGTAGGGGTTTCGAGTTCCACTGAAGCTTTCTTT. Translated, it gives CASSLVGVSSSTEAFF. The V gene is TRBV5-1, the J gene TRBJ1-1; possibly TRBD1 for D (5 bases). Germline V gene data show CDR1 as SGHRS and CDR2 as YFSETQ. CDR3 length equals 16 residues. V lost 0 bases and J 4 bases, leaving 16 bases between the germline ends.

V usage is TRBV6-5 and J usage is TRBJ2-7; 8 bases match TRBD1. This CDR3 is 13 amino acids long. V was clipped by 5 bases and J by 4 bases; unmatched bases: 4. Looked up from germline, CDR1 is MNHEY and CDR2 is SVGAGI. In nucleotides, the CDR3 is TGTGCCAGCAGTCGACAGGGGCTATACGAGCAGTACTTC. It codes for CASSRQGLYEQYF.

The chain combines TRBV3-1 (or the pseudogene TRBV3-2) with TRBJ2-1; perhaps TRBD1 as D (6 bases). CDR3 length: 15 amino acids. Germline V gene lookup returns CDR1 LGHDT and CDR2 YNNKEL (reference sequence). V lost 2 bases and J lost 1, with 9 bases in between. CDR3 region: CASSQTQGSYNEQFF. DNA of the CDR3: TGTGCCAGCAGCCAAACCCAGGGGTCCTACAATGAGCAGTTCTTC.

The V and J genes are TRBV7-9 and TRBJ2-2, with TRBD2 as a possible D gene (5 bases). Germline loops: CDR1 SEHNR, CDR2 FQNEAQ (reference sequence). This CDR3 has 14 residues. V was shortened by 11 bases and J by 8 bases, with 21 bases between the two germline ends. The CDR3 nucleotides are TGTGCCGTTGACGAGGGCCGGGCCACGGGGGAGCTGTTTTTT. This gives the protein CAVDEGRATGELFF.

V and J are TRBV9 and TRBJ2-1, with 10 bases fitting TRBD2. The germline CDR1 and CDR2 sequences are SGDLS and YYNGEE. The CDR3 loop spans 17 amino acids. With 4 bases clipped from V and 5 bases from J, the junction kept 12 bases outside the gene matches. The CDR3 reads CASSLGGSGRSDNEQFF. CDR3 bases: TGTGCCAGCAGCTTAGGGGGTAGCGGGAGGTCAGACAATGAGCAGTTCTTC.

The V gene is TRBV18, the J gene TRBJ1-1; 8 bases match TRBD1. Trimming cost V 3 bases and J 2 bases; bases outside gene matches: 8. The germline CDR1 and CDR2 sequences are KGHSH and LQKENI. This CDR3 has 16 amino acids. The CDR3 sequence is CASSPRPGTGNTEAFF. The CDR3, as DNA: TGTGCCAGCTCACCGCGACCCGGGACAGGCAACACTGAAGCTTTCTTT.

This chain links TRBV6-1 with TRBJ2-4; 9 bases match TRBD1. With V trimmed by 2 bases and J by 7 bases, 3 bases remained unmatched. Germline V gene data show CDR1 as MNHNS and CDR2 as SASEGT. The CDR3 consists of 14 residues. CDR3 loop: CASSETGTGNIQYF. CDR3 DNA: TGTGCCAGCAGTGAAACCGGGACAGGGAACATTCAGTACTTC.

The chain joins TRBV5-5 to TRBJ2-1; D uncertain. Germline CDR1 is SGHKS and CDR2 is YYEKEE (reference sequence). This CDR3 spans 16 amino acids. With 0 bases removed from V and 0 bases from J, the gap between germline ends came to 10 bases. The CDR3 coding sequence is TGTGCCAGCAGCTTGGAACCGCAGGACTCCTACAATGAGCAGTTCTTC. Amino acid sequence: CASSLEPQDSYNEQFF.

The rearrangement links TRBV28 to TRBJ1-2, with a weak D call TRBD1 (5 bases). Trimming removed 6 bases at V and 2 bases at J, with 7 bases between. The germline gives CDR1 MDHEN, CDR2 SYDVKM. The CDR3 loop spans 12 amino acids. CDR3 sequence reads: CASRTGNYGYTF. As DNA, the CDR3 is TGTGCCAGCAGAACAGGAAACTATGGCTACACCTTC.

Only one count was recorded for this clone. V is TRBV5-1 and J is TRBJ2-1, with 8 bases lining up with TRBD1. Per the germline V gene, CDR1 is SGHRS and CDR2 is YFSETQ. With V trimmed by 2 bases and J by 7 bases, 5 bases remained unmatched. This CDR3 has 14 amino acids. Here the CDR3 reads CASSFRTGRNEQFF. The CDR3 DNA sequence: TGCGCCAGCAGCTTTCGGACAGGGAGGAATGAGCAGTTCTTC.

This chain joins TRBV5-1 and TRBJ1-1; the D gene is possibly TRBD1 (5 bases). CDR1 is SGHRS and CDR2 is YFSETQ in the germline V gene. V dropped 5 bases and J dropped 6 bases, with 14 bases sitting between them. The CDR3 sequence is 13 residues long. CDR3 nucleotides: TGCGCCAGCAGTTTGACAGCACCCTCTGAAGCTTTCTTT. Translating gives CASSLTAPSEAFF.

The rearrangement links TRBV20-1 to TRBJ2-5, with D possibly matching TRBD1 (6 bases). The CDR3 is 11 residues long. The germline V gene has CDR1 DFQATT and CDR2 SNEGSKA (reference sequence). The V end was cut by 0 bases, the J end by 8 bases, with 7 bases between. CDR3 protein: CSARDRGTQYF. The DNA for the CDR3 is TGCAGTGCTAGAGACAGGGGCACCCAGTACTTC.

The V call is TRBV10-3, the J call TRBJ2-2; 9 bases match TRBD1. The CDR3 spans 14 residues. After removal of 3 bases from V and 7 bases from J, the junction contained 3 bases not matched to a gene. Germline V gives CDR1 ENHRY, CDR2 SYGVKD. CDR3 DNA sequence: TGTGCCATCAGTGAACAGGGGGCCGGCGGGGAGCTGTTTTTT. It specifies CAISEQGAGGELFF.